The TCR beta chain under discussion was sequenced for a study of OX40 agonist ivuxolimab in advanced cancers. Study details: Ivuxolimab was delivered to patients intravenously every 2 weeks at doses spanning 0.01 to 10 mg/kg. Participants averaged 60 years of age (range about 23 to 79) and were 75% to 90% male. The study's findings and limits: Within 6 weeks, CD4+ and CD8+ blood T cells expanded clonally at 0.1 to 3.0 mg/kg. On average, CD8+ T cells had more expanded clones than CD4+.

Concerning this clone: Its antigen is not known.

TCRdb keeps only in-frame clones here, not all; method: immunoSEQ multiplex PCR. Seen here are tens of thousands of clones, around 78% observed once, and the top ten hold more than 15%. The germline CDR1 and CDR2 sequences are MDHEN and SYDVKM. Trimming left V 5 bases short and J 0 bases short, with 20 bases between. The CDR3 runs 18 residues. V and J are TRBV28 and TRBJ2-1; tentatively, D is TRBD1 or TRBD2 (6 bases each). This TCR was recovered from an adult with an advanced solid tumor such as melanoma, head and neck, liver or kidney cancer. Sequenced here: CD4+ or CD8+ T cells sorted from blood, sampled in a trial of the OX40 agonist ivuxolimab. The CDR3 sequence: CASSPLVGGFSSYNEQFF. CDR3 DNA sequence: TGTGCCAGCAGTCCCCTGGTGGGGGGCTTCTCCTCCTACAATGAGCAGTTCTTC. Together with reference TRBV28 and TRBJ2-1, the CDR3 gives the full variable domain: DVKVTQSSRYLVKRTGEKVFLECVQDMDHENMFWYRQDPGLGLRLIYFSYDVKMKEKGDIPEGYSVSREKKERFSLILESASTNQTSMYLCASSPLVGGFSSYNEQFFGPGTRLTVL.